This T cell receptor beta chain was observed in a study of technical replicates of blood from a few donors (dated by TCRdb to about 2017). The trim is 4 bases for V and 4 bases for J, with a gap of 8 bases between the germline ends. Counted from cysteine to phenylalanine, this CDR3 has 12 amino acids. Left in the record is the CDR3 DNA by itself, 36 bases read in frame from the first base. From a lookup of the germline V gene (reference sequence), CDR1 and CDR2 are SGHKS and YYEKEE. To prepare the library, the immunoSEQ multiplex PCR assay was applied. Sourced from immuneACCESS, this table was stored by TCRdb with only in-frame sequences that have V and J called. A share of the clones is absent; for the studies checked, an unresolved V gene accounts for under half, and the remainder has no known explanation. Across this sample there are roughly 85,000 clones, with around 94% seen only once. The top ten constitute 0.2% to 0.3% of the sample.

As for this clone: Which antigen it targets is not known. No base-level quality is on record; no much larger clone is a single base apart.

Recombination joined TRBV5-5 with TRBJ1-2; possibly the D gene is TRBD1, per 5 matching bases. Sequencing input: T cells isolated from PBMCs. This receptor was taken from a human donor in good health. The nucleotides are TGTGCCAGCAGCAACAGGAGCTATGGCTACACCTTC. It encodes CASSNRSYGYTF.